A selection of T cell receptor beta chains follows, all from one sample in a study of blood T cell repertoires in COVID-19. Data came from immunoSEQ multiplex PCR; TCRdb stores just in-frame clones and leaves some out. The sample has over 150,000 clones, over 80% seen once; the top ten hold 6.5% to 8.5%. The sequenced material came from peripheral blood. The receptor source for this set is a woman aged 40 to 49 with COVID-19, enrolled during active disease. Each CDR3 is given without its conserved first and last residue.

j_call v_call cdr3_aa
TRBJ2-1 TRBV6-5 ASSTLVSNEQF
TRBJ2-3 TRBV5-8 ASTRVRGTDTQY
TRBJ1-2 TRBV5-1 ASSLAGVGGYGYT
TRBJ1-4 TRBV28 ATHRGPGEKLF
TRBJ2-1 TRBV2 ASSLVRDNEQF
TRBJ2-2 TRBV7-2 ASSLEHPNTGELF
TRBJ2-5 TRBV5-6 ASSLALRETQY
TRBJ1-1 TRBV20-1 SASLTGVNTEAF
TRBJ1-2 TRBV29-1 SVEPEGRKNYGYT
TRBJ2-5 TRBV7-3 ASSPATGQQKTQY
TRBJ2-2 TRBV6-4 ASSATLAGSNTGELF
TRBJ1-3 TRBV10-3 AISAYPGSGNTIY
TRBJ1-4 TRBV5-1 ASSHGDINEKLF
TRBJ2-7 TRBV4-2 ASRRQDMDEQY
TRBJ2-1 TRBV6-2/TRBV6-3 ASSYRDNNEQF
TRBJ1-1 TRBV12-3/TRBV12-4 ASSLSATEAF
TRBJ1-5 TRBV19 ASSIGGNQPQH
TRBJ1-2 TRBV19 ASSTPTTGRGGYT
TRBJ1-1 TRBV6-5 ASSDSMNTEAF
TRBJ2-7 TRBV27 ASVPVGPSSYEQY
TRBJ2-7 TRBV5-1 ASSLIFGGGSYEQY
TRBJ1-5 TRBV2 ASSRDSYNQPQH
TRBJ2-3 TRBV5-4 ASSPAPSGGLDTQY
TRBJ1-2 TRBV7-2 ASSIKGAYGYT
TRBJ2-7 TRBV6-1 ASSVGSGRAFYEQY
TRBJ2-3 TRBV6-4 ASSGRVTDTQY
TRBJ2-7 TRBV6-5 ASSLVSYGHEQY
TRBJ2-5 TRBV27 ASSLSRGGRAQETQY
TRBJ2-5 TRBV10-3 AIVGGKETQY
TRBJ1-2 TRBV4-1 ASSQVGPRGYT
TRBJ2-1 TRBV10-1 ASSEGGVSEQF
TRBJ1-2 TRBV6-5 ASSYGGTLRGGYT
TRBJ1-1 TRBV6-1 ASSEETEAF
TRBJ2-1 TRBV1 TEGTSGGDEQF
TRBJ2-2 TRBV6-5 ASKGVTGELF
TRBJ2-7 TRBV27 ASKSKGLLTYEQY
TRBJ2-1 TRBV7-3 ASGHSYNEQF
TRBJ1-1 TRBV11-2 ASSLGEDTEAF
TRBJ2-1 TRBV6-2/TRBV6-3 ASSYSGGSGYNEQF
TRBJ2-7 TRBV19 ASSINIAYEQY
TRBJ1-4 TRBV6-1 ASSEARTGDEF
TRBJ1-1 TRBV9 ASSFFDRSAEAF
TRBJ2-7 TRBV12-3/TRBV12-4 ATVQGSEQY
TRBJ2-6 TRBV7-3 ASSSGQGDSGANVLT
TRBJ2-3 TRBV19 ASSIVETGPADTQY
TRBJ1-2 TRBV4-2 ASSPGQDYGYT
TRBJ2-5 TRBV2 ASIRDRQETQY
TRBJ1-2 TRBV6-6 ASSYVFHGDGYT
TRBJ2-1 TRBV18 ASSPGQGYNEQF
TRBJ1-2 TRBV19 ASSTNLAYGYT
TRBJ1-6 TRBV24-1 ATSSDRGGSPLH